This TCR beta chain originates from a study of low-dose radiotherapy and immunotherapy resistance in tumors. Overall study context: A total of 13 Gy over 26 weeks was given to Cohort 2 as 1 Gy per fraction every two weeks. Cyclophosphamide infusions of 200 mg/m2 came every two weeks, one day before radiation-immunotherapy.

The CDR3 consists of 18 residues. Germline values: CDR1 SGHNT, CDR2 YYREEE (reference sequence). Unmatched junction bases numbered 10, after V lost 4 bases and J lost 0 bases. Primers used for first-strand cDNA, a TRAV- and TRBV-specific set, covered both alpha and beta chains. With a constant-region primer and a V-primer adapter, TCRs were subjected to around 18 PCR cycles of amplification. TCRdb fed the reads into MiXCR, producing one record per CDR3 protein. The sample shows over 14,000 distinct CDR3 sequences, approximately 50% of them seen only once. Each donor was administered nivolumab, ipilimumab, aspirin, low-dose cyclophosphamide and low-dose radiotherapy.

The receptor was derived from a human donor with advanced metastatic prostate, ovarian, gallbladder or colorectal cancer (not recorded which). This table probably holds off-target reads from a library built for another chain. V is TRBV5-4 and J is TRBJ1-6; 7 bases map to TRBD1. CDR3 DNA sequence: TGTGCCAGCAGCAGTAGGGACAGCAGCAGCTCCTATAATTCACCCCTCCACTTT. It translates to CASSSRDSSSSYNSPLHF.